These 26 T cell receptor beta chains share one sample of origin, sequenced in a study of T-cell memory formation after mild COVID-19. TCRdb reanalysed the 5' RACE reads using MiXCR and keeps one entry per CDR3 protein. The sample lists 45,000 to 55,000 distinct CDR3 sequences, around 7% occurring once. The sample was PBMCs or a T cell subset sorted from them (not recorded which). These receptors all come from a man aged 18 to 35 who had mild COVID-19 (a few samples of this study predate the infection). Cell type and time point are not known.

The gene calls are TRBV7-9 and TRBJ2-3; D possibly corresponds to TRBD1 (6 bases). The CDR3 contains 13 residues. V was cut by 3 bases and J by 9 bases, with 13 bases left in between. From germline, CDR1 is SEHNR and CDR2 FQNEAQ (reference sequence). CDR3 sequence (DNA): TGTGCCAGCAGCTTCGTCGACAGGCGGACGCAGTATTTT. Translated, it gives CASSFVDRRTQYF. Based on the CDR3 plus reference TRBV7-9 and TRBJ2-3, the full variable domain is DTGVSQNPRHKITKRGQNVTFRCDPISEHNRLYWYRQTLGQGPEFLTYFQNEAQLEKSRLLSDRFSAERPKGSFSTLEIQRTEQGDSAMYLCASSFVDRRTQYFGPGTRLTVL.

This chain joins TRBV7-9 and TRBJ1-2; D unclear. V was clipped by 4 bases and J by 8 bases, with 8 bases between them. Germline CDR1 SEHNR, CDR2 FQNEAQ (reference sequence). This CDR3 spans 11 amino acids. CDR3 protein: CASSSLIGYTF. The DNA of the CDR3 is TGTGCCAGCAGCTCACTCATAGGCTACACCTTC.

This clonotype has at least ten counts. J is TRBJ2-7 and V is TRBV5-6, with D possibly being TRBD1 (6 bases). Germline CDR1 reads SGHDT; CDR2 reads YYEEEE. The V and J ends lost 4 bases and 6 bases respectively, with 20 bases between them. This CDR3 is 15 amino acids long. The DNA for the CDR3 is TGTGCCAGCAGCGGGCCGATCACAGGGACACGCGAGCAGTACGTC. It encodes CASSGPITGTREQYV.

This clonotype was picked up a small number of times. V usage is TRBV15 and J usage is TRBJ2-5; TRBD1 aligns across 9 bases. Germline CDR1 LNHNV, CDR2 YYDKDF (reference sequence). The CDR3 is 16 amino acids. Germline trimming cut 4 bases from V and 4 bases from J; bases unmatched to any gene: 10. The CDR3 sequence: CATSTGTGPPPETQYF. In nucleotides, the CDR3 is TGTGCCACCAGCACCGGGACAGGGCCCCCTCCAGAGACCCAGTACTTC.

This clonotype was detected ten times or more. The chain employs TRBV7-6 and TRBJ2-3, with D unclear. V lost 5 bases and J lost 0, with 9 bases in between. The CDR3 loop spans 14 amino acids. CDR1 and CDR2 (germline): SGHVS, FNYEAQ. CDR3 coding DNA: TGTGCCAGCAGCCCCTCGCGGAGCACAGATACGCAGTATTTT. This encodes CASSPSRSTDTQYF.

The chain joins TRBV20-1 to TRBJ2-5; D is uncertain. This CDR3 region has 11 residues. Trimming shortened V by 8 bases and J by 2 bases, and 9 bases separated the two germline ends. Germline lookup yields CDR1 DFQATT and CDR2 SNEGSKA (reference sequence). As DNA, the CDR3 is TGCAGTCCTGAGTTACAAGAGACCCAGTACTTC. It specifies CSPELQETQYF.

This clonotype was counted only a few times. CDR3 in amino acids: CASSFDGSQETQYF. In DNA, the CDR3 is TGTGCCAGCAGTTTCGATGGCAGCCAAGAGACCCAGTACTTC. V gene TRBV12-3 or TRBV12-4 combines with J gene TRBJ2-5; no reliable D call. The ends were cut back, 3 bases at V and 1 base at J, with 9 bases in the middle. The CDR3 totals 14 residues.

This chain links TRBV6-1 with TRBJ1-6; D unresolved. CDR3 length: 11 residues. V lost 0 bases and J 15 bases, leaving 6 bases between the germline ends. Germline V gene lookup returns CDR1 MNHNS and CDR2 SASEGT. CDR3 residues: CASSEASDLHF. CDR3 bases: TGTGCCAGCAGTGAAGCTTCGGACCTCCACTTT.

In this sample, this clonotype turned up many times. The gene calls are TRBV4-1 and TRBJ2-3; D gene unclear. Looked up from germline, CDR1 is MGHRA and CDR2 is YSYEKL. V gave up 0 bases and J gave up 0 bases, with 10 bases separating them. The CDR3 length is 16 residues. The CDR3: CASSQEAQPSTDTQYF. In DNA form, the CDR3 reads TGCGCCAGCAGCCAAGAAGCCCAGCCTAGCACAGATACGCAGTATTTT.

The chain uses TRBV3-1 and TRBJ2-1; the D gene is possibly TRBD1 (5 bases). The CDR3 runs to 14 residues. Germline CDR1 LGHDT, CDR2 YNNKEL (reference sequence). Trimming removed 0 bases from V and 7 bases from J, with 10 bases in between. CDR3 sequence (DNA): TGTGCCAGCAGCCAAGAAGGTTCAGGGAATGAGCAGTTCTTC. Protein product: CASSQEGSGNEQFF.

This clonotype was observed a handful of times. The rearrangement uses TRBV25-1 and TRBJ2-2; 7 bases are a match to TRBD1. CDR1 and CDR2 (germline): MGHDK, SYGVNS. The CDR3 totals 16 residues. V was pared by 10 bases and J by 2 bases, with 13 bases of the junction left unmatched. The CDR3 region is CATLREGTANTGELFF. The DNA for the CDR3 is TGTGCCACCCTTCGGGAAGGGACAGCTAACACCGGGGAGCTGTTTTTT.

V usage is TRBV2 and J usage is TRBJ1-2; tentatively, D is TRBD1 (6 bases). CDR1 SNHLY and CDR2 FYNNEI come from the germline V gene. Trimming shortened V by 8 bases and J by 5 bases, and 12 bases separated the two germline ends. The CDR3 length is 12 residues. This CDR3 reads CASEGGVYGYTF. DNA of the CDR3: TGTGCCAGCGAAGGGGGAGTTTATGGCTACACCTTC.

The rearrangement uses TRBV11-2 and TRBJ2-7; 9 bases line up with TRBD1. Unmatched junction bases numbered 4, after V lost 4 bases and J lost 6 bases. The CDR3 spans 13 residues. The germline gives CDR1 SGHAT, CDR2 FQNNGV. The CDR3 nucleotides are TGTGCCAGCAGCTGGGACAGGGAGAGCGAGCAGTACTTC. Its protein product is CASSWDRESEQYF.

V gene TRBV7-2 combines with J gene TRBJ1-2, with 9 bases aligning to TRBD1. Looked up from germline, CDR1 is SGHTA and CDR2 is FQGNSA. Germline trimming cut 8 bases from V and 3 bases from J; bases unmatched to any gene: 7. This CDR3 region has 14 residues. The CDR3: CASGTGPEDYGYTF. The CDR3 bases are TGTGCCAGCGGGACAGGGCCTGAGGACTATGGCTACACCTTC.

This clonotype showed up many times. The rearrangement links TRBV4-2 to TRBJ2-5; D perhaps matches TRBD2 (5 bases). Looked up from germline, CDR1 is LGHNA and CDR2 is YNFKEQ. The CDR3 loop spans 14 amino acids. Trimming left V 2 bases short and J 5 bases short, with 12 bases between. In DNA form, the CDR3 reads TGTGCCAGCAGCCAATCCACTAGAGAGGAGACCCAGTACTTC. This codes for CASSQSTREETQYF.

The chain carries TRBV6-2 or TRBV6-3 and TRBJ1-1; a weak D match, TRBD1 (5 bases). The CDR3 contains 14 residues. CDR1 MNHEY and CDR2 SVGEGT come from the germline V gene. Trimming left V 2 bases short and J 8 bases short, with 15 bases between. The CDR3 DNA is TGTGCCAGCAGTTACGGGGGGACCCCCCAGGAAGCTTTCTTT. It yields the protein CASSYGGTPQEAFF.

J is TRBJ2-1 and V is TRBV5-5; 7 bases match TRBD2. V was clipped by 4 bases and J by 8 bases; unmatched bases: 12. This CDR3 region has 15 residues. Looked up from germline, CDR1 is SGHKS and CDR2 is YYEKEE (reference sequence). CDR3: CASSPFGRPGDEQFF. Written as DNA, the CDR3 is TGTGCCAGCAGCCCTTTCGGGAGGCCGGGGGATGAGCAGTTCTTC.

This clonotype was observed a handful of times. The chain employs TRBV5-1 and TRBJ1-2, with D possibly matching TRBD1 (5 bases). The germline gives CDR1 SGHRS, CDR2 YFSETQ. The CDR3 sequence is 15 residues long. Deletions cut 0 bases from V and 8 bases from J, with 17 bases between. The CDR3 DNA follows: TGCGCCAGCAGCTTGGTGGCCAAGGGGTTGTCGGGCTACACCTTC. Its translation: CASSLVAKGLSGYTF.

J is TRBJ1-5 and V is TRBV2; the D gene is possibly TRBD1 (5 bases). The CDR3 runs 13 residues. V shed 8 bases and J shed 7 bases, with 15 bases lying between them. In germline, CDR1 is SNHLY, CDR2 FYNNEI. The CDR3 region has the DNA TGTGCCAGCGTCTCAGGGAATGGCCAGCCCCAGCATTTT. Its protein is CASVSGNGQPQHF.

This chain connects TRBV29-1 to TRBJ1-5, with TRBD1 as a possible D gene (6 bases). Per the germline V gene, CDR1 is SQVTM and CDR2 is ANQGSEA. The CDR3 has 14 residues. V lost 8 bases and J 8 bases, leaving 22 bases between the germline ends. The CDR3 DNA is TGCAGCCTGAGGCTGGGACAAGAGGAAAAGCCCCAGCATTTT. This sequence encodes CSLRLGQEEKPQHF. The full variable domain, rest sourced from reference TRBV29-1 and TRBJ1-5, is SAVISQKPSRDICQRGTSLTIQCQVDSQVTMMFWYRQQPGQSLTLIATANQGSEATYESGFVIDKFPISRPNLTFSTLTVSNMSPEDSSIYLCSLRLGQEEKPQHFGDGTRLSIL.

This clonotype showed up just a few times. The V gene is TRBV12-3 or TRBV12-4, the J gene TRBJ1-2; 7 nucleotides line up with TRBD1. Germline trimming cut 4 bases from V and 9 bases from J; bases unmatched to any gene: 14. The CDR3 runs to 15 residues. The CDR3 DNA sequence: TGTGCCAGCAGTTCCCCGACAGGGACGGCCGTTAGCTACACCTTC. Amino acid sequence: CASSSPTGTAVSYTF.

Ten or more counts support this clonotype. The chain combines TRBV5-6 with TRBJ1-6, with 7 bases matching TRBD1. The CDR3 contains 15 residues. Germline CDR1 and CDR2: SGHDT and YYEEEE. The V gene end was trimmed by 6 bases and the J gene end by 9 bases; junction bases not matched to a gene: 12. The CDR3 is CASTPRGLGSSPLHF. In DNA, the CDR3 is TGTGCCAGCACACCAAGGGGGCTCGGGAGTTCACCCCTCCACTTT.

In its sample, this clonotype was seen many times. The CDR3 DNA reads TGCGCCAGCAGCTTGGGTCCTTTCGCGGGTGAGCAGTTCTTC. This sequence encodes CASSLGPFAGEQFF. The rearrangement uses TRBV5-1 and TRBJ2-1; D possibly corresponds to TRBD2 (5 bases). CDR1 SGHRS and CDR2 YFSETQ come from the germline V gene. V was clipped by 0 bases and J by 9 bases, with 13 bases between them. The CDR3 sequence is 14 residues long.

This clonotype was counted a few times. J is TRBJ2-6 and V is TRBV6-5, with TRBD2 matching 9 bases. This CDR3 is built from 19 residues. Germline loops: CDR1 MNHEY, CDR2 SVGAGI. V was pared by 6 bases and J by 0 bases, with 12 bases of the junction left unmatched. CDR3 in amino acids: CASRPLYSGGTSGANVLTF. As DNA, the CDR3 is TGTGCCAGCAGGCCCCTTTATAGCGGGGGCACCTCTGGGGCCAACGTCCTGACTTTC.

This chain joins TRBV7-9 and TRBJ1-3; no clear D gene. V was clipped by 2 bases and J by 1 base, with 3 bases between them. Germline V CDR1 and CDR2: SEHNR, FQNEAQ (reference sequence). This CDR3 contains 13 residues. CDR3 bases: TGTGCCAGCAGCTTAAATTCTGGAAACACCATATATTTT. It yields the protein CASSLNSGNTIYF.

This clonotype was observed at least ten times. The CDR3 is CASNPWGGPDTQYF. The DNA of the CDR3 is TGTGCCAGCAACCCTTGGGGAGGCCCAGATACGCAGTATTTT. V is TRBV6-2 or TRBV6-3 and J is TRBJ2-3; D perhaps matches TRBD2 (6 bases). The germline gives CDR1 MNHEY, CDR2 SVGEGT. CDR3 size: 14 residues. V was pared by 7 bases and J by 4 bases, with 15 bases between.